Below, 32 T cell receptor beta chains from the same sample are listed, as sequenced in a study of Ad26.COV2.S vaccination and SARS-CoV-2 variants. Treatment denoted: roughly 20 received Ad26.COV2.S at low or high dose, single or two shots; several received placebo; per-sample allocation not given. Sample collection was performed on day 63 after the first vaccine or placebo injection. TCRdb's table, derived via immunoSEQ multiplex PCR, lists solely in-frame clones and lacks some. Among around 300,000 clones listed, approximately 90% were seen once. Material: peripheral blood, obtained in a trial of Ad26.COV2.S vaccine versus placebo. Source of these receptors: a person aged 18-65 years who received the Ad26.COV2.S COVID-19 vaccine or a placebo.

V usage is TRBV6-5 and J usage is TRBJ1-1; D is unclear. The CDR3 has 13 residues. Germline-derived CDR1 and CDR2 are MNHEY and SVGAGI. Trimming cost V 8 bases and J 2 bases, with 12 bases left between them. The CDR3 DNA reads as TGTGCCAGCGGGGATAGACCCAACACTGAAGCTTTCTTT. Residues: CASGDRPNTEAFF.

The chain recombines TRBV6-5 with TRBJ1-1, with no clear D. The V gene's germline CDR1 is MNHEY and CDR2 SVGAGI. The CDR3 sequence is 14 residues long. V lost 2 bases and J 3 bases, leaving 10 bases between the germline ends. This CDR3 is CASSYRPSDTEAFF. Written as DNA, the CDR3 is TGTGCCAGCAGTTACAGACCCTCGGACACTGAAGCTTTCTTT.

This chain joins TRBV11-2 and TRBJ2-2, with 8 bases identical to TRBD2. CDR1 and CDR2 (germline): SGHAT, FQNNGV. Trimming cost V 5 bases and J 6 bases; bases outside gene matches: 5. This CDR3 contains 14 residues. The CDR3 DNA sequence: TGTGCCAGCAGCGCTACAGCGGGAGCCGGGGAGCTGTTTTTT. Protein: CASSATAGAGELFF.

The CDR3 loop is CASSLRVGSAGGGSTDTQYF. The CDR3 DNA reads as TGTGCCAGCAGCCTTCGTGTCGGGTCTGCTGGCGGGGGAAGCACAGATACGCAGTATTTT. The rearrangement joins TRBV4-2 to TRBJ2-3, with 7 bases identical to TRBD2. Germline V gene lookup returns CDR1 LGHNA and CDR2 YNFKEQ. Unmatched junction bases numbered 19, after V lost 4 bases and J lost 0 bases. This CDR3 is 20 amino acids long.

The chain couples TRBV7-3 to TRBJ1-1, with D uncertain. The CDR3 length is 14 residues. Germline CDR1 is SGHTA and CDR2 is FQGTGA. Trimming removed 5 bases from V and 4 bases from J, with 14 bases in between. The CDR3 bases are TGTGCCAGCAGCCCGCCTGGGGTTGTCACTGAAGCTTTCTTT. Amino acid sequence: CASSPPGVVTEAFF.

V is TRBV4-2 and J is TRBJ2-5; D remains unclear. Germline V gene sequence: CDR1 LGHNA, CDR2 YNFKEQ. There are 14 residues in the CDR3. The V and J ends lost 0 bases and 5 bases respectively, with 10 bases between them. Written as DNA, the CDR3 is TGTGCCAGCAGCCAAGACAGATCTGGGGAGACCCAGTACTTC. It is translated as CASSQDRSGETQYF.

This chain joins TRBV6-6 and TRBJ1-6; no definite D call. Trimming took off 1 base at V and 8 bases at J, with 15 bases between the two ends. Germline V gene sequence: CDR1 MNHNY, CDR2 SVGAGI (reference sequence). The CDR3 runs 16 residues. Written as DNA, the CDR3 is TGTGCCAGCAGTTACTTGGGTACTCTCGGCGATTCACCCCTCCACTTT. Its translation: CASSYLGTLGDSPLHF.

The chain couples TRBV4-3 to TRBJ2-3; 9 bases fit TRBD2. This CDR3 region has 19 residues. J lost 6 bases, V lost 4 bases, and 20 bases had no gene match. CDR1 and CDR2 from the germline V gene are LGHNA and YSLEER. In DNA form, the CDR3 reads TGCGCCAGCAGCCCTCATGTCGGGGGGGGCAGCGGGAGGTCGGATACGCAGTATTTT. Its translation: CASSPHVGGGSGRSDTQYF.

The rearrangement links TRBV7-9 to TRBJ1-4, with D hard to call. V was cut by 5 bases and J by 4 bases, with 2 bases left in between. The CDR3 covers 11 residues. Per germline, CDR1 SEHNR and CDR2 FQNEAQ (reference sequence). In nucleotides, the CDR3 is TGTGCCAGCAGCCGTAATGAAAAACTGTTTTTT. Its protein is CASSRNEKLFF.

The chain links TRBV6-5 to TRBJ1-5; D remains ambiguous. Per the germline V gene, CDR1 is MNHEY and CDR2 is SVGAGI. V was cut by 7 bases and J by 5 bases, with 12 bases left in between. CDR3 size: 13 residues. In nucleotides, the CDR3 is TGTGCCAGCATAACCCACCCAGATCAGCCCCAGCATTTT. Its protein is CASITHPDQPQHF.

The chain combines TRBV7-6 with TRBJ1-5, with D possibly being TRBD1 (6 bases). Germline V gene lookup returns CDR1 SGHVS and CDR2 FNYEAQ. The V and J ends lost 5 bases and 7 bases respectively, with 18 bases between them. The CDR3 is made up of 15 amino acids. CDR3: CASSPFGGRVQPQHF. Here the CDR3 DNA reads TGTGCCAGCAGCCCCTTTGGGGGCCGGGTCCAGCCCCAGCATTTT.

This sequence joins TRBV7-6 and TRBJ2-7, with no clear D. Trimming stripped 5 bases from V and 4 bases from J, with 12 bases between. The CDR3 sequence is 13 residues long. CDR1 and CDR2 from the germline V gene are SGHVS and FNYEAQ. Written as DNA, the CDR3 is TGTGCCAGCAGCCCAGTGGGAATTTACGAGCAGTACTTC. It yields the protein CASSPVGIYEQYF.

The genes are TRBV9 and TRBJ1-1; D is unclear. This CDR3 has 14 residues. Germline lookup yields CDR1 SGDLS and CDR2 YYNGEE. With 3 bases removed from V and 1 base from J, the gap between germline ends came to 10 bases. The CDR3 is CASSALLPNTEAFF. CDR3 nucleotide sequence: TGTGCCAGCAGCGCGTTACTTCCGAACACTGAAGCTTTCTTT.

The chain joins TRBV18 to TRBJ1-2; no clear D gene. V was shortened by 0 bases and J by 4 bases, with 6 bases between the two germline ends. The germline V gene has CDR1 KGHSH and CDR2 LQKENI. This CDR3 comprises 13 residues. The CDR3 sequence is CASSPPVVYGYTF. In nucleotides, the CDR3 is TGTGCCAGCTCACCACCTGTCGTCTATGGCTACACCTTC. Based on the CDR3 plus reference TRBV18 and TRBJ1-2, the full variable domain is NAGVMQNPRHLVRRRGQEARLRCSPMKGHSHVYWYRQLPEEGLKFMVYLQKENIIDESGMPKERFSAEFPKEGPSILRIQQVVRGDSAAYFCASSPPVVYGYTFGSGTRLTVV.

This chain uses TRBV5-4 with TRBJ2-5; 11 positions match TRBD2. Germline lookup yields CDR1 SGHNT and CDR2 YYREEE (reference sequence). V shed 4 bases and J 1 base; nucleotides not matched to a gene: 9. CDR3 length: 17 residues. The CDR3 region has the DNA TGTGCCAGCAGCCCGGGACTAGCGGTGGGATTCCAAGAGACCCAGTACTTC. Translation gives CASSPGLAVGFQETQYF.

CDR3 nucleotide sequence: TGCAGCGTTTCCCCGCAGAACTATGGCTACACCTTC. Translation gives CSVSPQNYGYTF. V is TRBV29-1 and J is TRBJ1-2; D is undetermined. Germline assignment: CDR1 SQVTM and CDR2 ANQGSEA. Trimming shortened V by 5 bases and J by 2 bases, and 9 bases separated the two germline ends. This CDR3 comprises 12 residues.

The V gene is TRBV7-3, the J gene TRBJ2-5; D may correspond to TRBD1 or TRBD2 (5 bases each). This CDR3 has 14 residues. The V end lost 5 bases, the J end lost 5 bases, and 15 bases lay between the germline ends. Germline assignment: CDR1 SGHTA and CDR2 FQGTGA. This CDR3 is CASSRGPVPETQYF. In DNA, the CDR3 is TGTGCCAGCAGCCGGGGACCCGTACCGGAGACCCAGTACTTC.

The rearrangement links TRBV5-1 to TRBJ2-5, with D tentatively TRBD1 (5 bases). With 1 base removed from V and 5 bases from J, the gap between germline ends came to 9 bases. Germline assignment: CDR1 SGHRS and CDR2 YFSETQ. The CDR3 totals 13 residues. CDR3 protein: CASSLQGLETQYF. In DNA, the CDR3 is TGCGCCAGCAGCTTGCAGGGTCTGGAGACCCAGTACTTC.

The chain carries TRBV27 and TRBJ2-1; TRBD2 matches at 13 bases. Trimming removed 5 bases from V and 6 bases from J; junction bases left unmatched: 7. The CDR3 has 16 residues. Per germline, CDR1 MNHEY and CDR2 SMNVEV (reference sequence). CDR3: CASSPGLAGPRNEQFF. The CDR3 DNA follows: TGTGCCAGCAGTCCGGGACTAGCGGGGCCCCGCAATGAGCAGTTCTTC.

The chain uses TRBV30 and TRBJ1-2, with D possibly being TRBD1 (5 bases). Deletions cut 1 base from V and 2 bases from J, with 11 bases between. The CDR3 length is 14 residues. Germline V gene data show CDR1 as GTSNPN and CDR2 as SVGIG (reference sequence). The CDR3 bases are TGTGCCTGGAGTGCAAACAGGCGGAACTATGGCTACACCTTC. It specifies CAWSANRRNYGYTF.

This CDR3 reads CASSEWDRAYQPQHF. The DNA of the CDR3 is TGTGCCAGCAGTGAATGGGACAGGGCGTACCAGCCCCAGCATTTT. The chain carries TRBV2 and TRBJ1-5; 9 nucleotides match TRBD1. Germline values: CDR1 SNHLY, CDR2 FYNNEI. The CDR3 runs to 15 residues. V lost 2 bases and J lost 7; bases outside the gene matches: 6.

The chain employs TRBV6-2 or TRBV6-3 and TRBJ2-7; no clear D gene. This CDR3 has 12 residues. Germline assignment: CDR1 MNHEY and CDR2 SVGEGT. V lost 5 bases and J lost 3, with 8 bases in between. The DNA of the CDR3 is TGTGCCAGCAGTCAGAGTTTCTACGAGCAGTACTTC. It encodes CASSQSFYEQYF.

This clone was observed once. The J gene is TRBJ1-2, the V gene TRBV6-6, with D perhaps TRBD1 (5 bases). The CDR3 totals 13 residues. Deletions cut 11 bases from V and 1 base from J, with 14 bases between. Germline assignment: CDR1 MNHNY and CDR2 SVGAGI (reference sequence). For the CDR3, the DNA is TGTGCCTCACAGGAAGGGAGTAACTATGGCTACACCTTC. Its protein product is CASQEGSNYGYTF.

This rearrangement joins TRBV1 to TRBJ1-1; the tabulated D call, TRBD1, remains unverified against the DNA. TRBV1 is an annotated pseudogene. This CDR3 region has 13 residues. CDR3 sequence (DNA): TGCACCAGCAGCCATGGTAACAACCACATAGCTTTCTTT. It encodes CTSSHGNNHIAFF.

J is TRBJ2-7 and V is TRBV7-3; D might be TRBD1 (5 bases). V was cut by 8 bases and J by 5 bases, with 19 bases left in between. The germline CDR1 and CDR2 sequences are SGHTA and FQGTGA. This CDR3 spans 14 amino acids. CDR3 in amino acids: CASGLKQGPHEQYF. The CDR3 bases are TGTGCCAGCGGATTAAAGCAGGGCCCCCACGAGCAGTACTTC.

This clone was seen only a few times. The chain employs TRBV24-1 and TRBJ2-2, with no clear D. Germline V gene sequence: CDR1 KGHDR, CDR2 SFDVKD. The CDR3 is 13 residues long. Trimming shortened V by 0 bases and J by 6 bases, and 4 bases separated the two germline ends. CDR3 DNA: TGTGCCACCAGTGATTTGCAGGCCGGGGAGCTGTTTTTT. It yields the protein CATSDLQAGELFF.

This clone is a singleton in its sample. The rearrangement links TRBV6-5 to TRBJ1-6, with 10 positions matching TRBD1. Germline trimming cut 8 bases from V and 7 bases from J; bases unmatched to any gene: 2. The CDR3 length is 13 residues. CDR1 and CDR2 (germline): MNHEY, SVGAGI. In DNA, the CDR3 is TGTGCCAGCCGGACAGGGGGAAATTCACCCCTCCACTTT. Its translation is CASRTGGNSPLHF.

The chain joins TRBV27 to TRBJ2-1, with a possible D match to TRBD2 (6 bases). CDR1 and CDR2 (germline): MNHEY, SMNVEV (reference sequence). CDR3 size: 15 residues. Trimming shortened V by 3 bases and J by 5 bases, and 14 bases separated the two germline ends. The CDR3 sequence is CASSFKRAMDNEQFF. For the CDR3, the DNA is TGTGCCAGCAGTTTTAAGCGGGCAATGGACAATGAGCAGTTCTTC.

The sample holds one count of this clone. The gene calls are TRBV28 and TRBJ1-2, with D tentatively TRBD1 (5 bases). This CDR3 region has 12 residues. The V gene's germline CDR1 is MDHEN and CDR2 SYDVKM. Trimming shortened V by 2 bases and J by 7 bases, and 8 bases separated the two germline ends. The CDR3 DNA is TGTGCCAGCAGTTTAGGGGGGTTTGGCTACACCTTC. Its protein is CASSLGGFGYTF.

The chain has TRBV5-4 and TRBJ2-5, with TRBD2 matching 9 bases. Germline CDR1 SGHNT, CDR2 YYREEE (reference sequence). After removal of 2 bases from V and 4 bases from J, the junction contained 12 bases not matched to a gene. The CDR3 covers 17 residues. The CDR3 protein is CASSLGLLAGSGETQYF. The CDR3 region has the DNA TGTGCCAGCAGCTTAGGTTTGCTAGCGGGATCGGGAGAGACCCAGTACTTC.

The chain combines TRBV6-2 or TRBV6-3 with TRBJ2-6; D is unclear. The CDR3 is 14 amino acids. V dropped 4 bases and J dropped 0 bases, with 4 bases sitting between them. Germline lookup yields CDR1 MNHEY and CDR2 SVGEGT. CDR3: CASSWNSGANVLTF. The DNA of the CDR3 is TGTGCCAGCAGTTGGAACTCTGGGGCCAACGTCCTGACTTTC.

The rearrangement uses TRBV29-1 and TRBJ1-1; D call uncertain. Germline V CDR1 and CDR2: SQVTM, ANQGSEA. The V end lost 4 bases, the J end lost 0 bases, and 6 bases lay between the germline ends. The CDR3 has 12 residues. For the CDR3, the DNA is TGCAGCGTTGGACATATGAACACTGAAGCTTTCTTT. This translates into CSVGHMNTEAFF. The complete variable domain, with remaining parts taken from reference TRBV29-1 and TRBJ1-1, reads SAVISQKPSRDICQRGTSLTIQCQVDSQVTMMFWYRQQPGQSLTLIATANQGSEATYESGFVIDKFPISRPNLTFSTLTVSNMSPEDSSIYLCSVGHMNTEAFFGQGTRLTVV.